This T cell receptor (beta chain) came from a study of shared clonotypes between healthy human individuals. Here immunoSEQ multiplex PCR was the method, and the copy in TCRdb shows in-frame clones only, minus some. This repertoire shows some 500,000 clones, 90% to 96% found once; its top ten account for under 0.065%. V was cut by 8 bases and J by 4 bases, with 6 bases left in between. CDR1 and CDR2 (germline): DFQATT, SNEGSKA (reference sequence). The CDR3 totals 10 residues. This sequence was found in a young woman in good health. The sample was naive CD4+ T cells sorted from blood. As to subset: CD45RA+ positively selected. The chain carries TRBV20-1 and TRBJ2-1; D is unclear. The CDR3 DNA is TGCAGTTTCTTTTACAATGAGCAGTTCTTC. Translated, it gives CSFFYNEQFF.